The following is a TCR beta chain sequence with its context. With 60 Vbeta and 13 Jbeta primers, the PCR was carried out. Sequenced by immunoSEQ multiplex PCR; TCRdb stores in-frame clones only, minus some. Of 150,000 or so clones in the sample, approximately 77% were seen once. These data belong to a study of cytomegalovirus exposure and HLA in healthy donors. V was clipped by 0 bases and J by 5 bases; unmatched bases: 1. CDR1 and CDR2 (germline): SGHRS, YFSETQ. CDR3 length: 13 amino acids. The sample consisted of PBMCs. This sequence was found in a male donor in good health and CMV-seronegative. The V call is TRBV5-1, the J call TRBJ2-5; TRBD1 aligns across 7 bases. The CDR3 DNA is TGCGCCAGCAGCTTGGGACAGGGTGAGACCCAGTACTTC. Its protein is CASSLGQGETQYF. The complete variable domain, with remaining parts taken from reference TRBV5-1 and TRBJ2-5, reads KAGVTQTPRYLIKTRGQQVTLSCSPISGHRSVSWYQQTPGQGLQFLFEYFSETQRNKGNFPGRFSGRQFSNSRSEMNVSTLELGDSALYLCASSLGQGETQYFGPGTRLLVL.